These T cell receptor beta chains were read from a single sample in a study of blood T cell repertoires in COVID-19. Profiling relied on immunoSEQ multiplex PCR, and the TCRdb table lists in-frame clones only, not all of them. The top ten hold 3.5% to 5.5% of the sample, which has a few hundred thousand clones, around 85% seen once. The sample consisted of PBMCs or T cells enriched from blood (not recorded which). All receptors derive from a young woman who had recovered from COVID-19. CDR3s include the opening cysteine and the closing phenylalanine or tryptophan. Each record gives: clone size, D gene, J gene, V gene, CDR3 DNA, CDR3 protein. The D gene is left open where the match is weak. Size is stated for part of the rows, as once, few or many counts, or as a class when the clone is expanded.

abundance: -; d_gene: -; j_gene: TRBJ2-7; v_gene: TRBV13; CDR3nt: TGTGCCAGCAGCCAGGGAGGACCCAGCTCCTACGAGCAGTACTTC; CDR3aa: CASSQGGPSSYEQYF
abundance: -; d_gene: TRBD1; j_gene: TRBJ2-2; v_gene: TRBV30; CDR3nt: TGTGCCTGGAGTTACAACAGGGGAACCGGGGAGCTGTTTTTT; CDR3aa: CAWSYNRGTGELFF
abundance: -; d_gene: -; j_gene: TRBJ2-5; v_gene: TRBV29-1; CDR3nt: TGCAGCGTTGCAAGGGGCCAAGAGACCCAGTACTTC; CDR3aa: CSVARGQETQYF
abundance: -; d_gene: TRBD1; j_gene: TRBJ1-2; v_gene: TRBV5-4; CDR3nt: TGTGCCAGCAGCTTTGGACAGGGCCTAACCCTCTATGGCTACACCTTC; CDR3aa: CASSFGQGLTLYGYTF
abundance: -; d_gene: -; j_gene: TRBJ1-1; v_gene: TRBV5-1; CDR3nt: TGCGCCAGCAGCTTGGGTCAGGAGAACACTGAAGCTTTCTTT; CDR3aa: CASSLGQENTEAFF
abundance: -; d_gene: -; j_gene: TRBJ1-6; v_gene: TRBV6-5; CDR3nt: TGTGCCAGCAGCCGCAGCGGAAATAATTCACCCCTCCACTTT; CDR3aa: CASSRSGNNSPLHF
abundance: -; d_gene: TRBD1; j_gene: TRBJ1-3; v_gene: TRBV10-3; CDR3nt: TGTGCCATCAGCTCTAAACAGGGGGTTGGAAACACCATATATTTT; CDR3aa: CAISSKQGVGNTIYF
abundance: -; d_gene: TRBD1; j_gene: TRBJ2-3; v_gene: TRBV6-4; CDR3nt: TGTGCCAGCAGCCCTCCGGGACAGGGGGTGGATACGCAGTATTTT; CDR3aa: CASSPPGQGVDTQYF
abundance: once; d_gene: TRBD1; j_gene: TRBJ1-5; v_gene: TRBV19; CDR3nt: TGTGCCAGTAGTATAACCGGGGGACAGGGAAAACCTCAGCCCCAGCATTTT; CDR3aa: CASSITGGQGKPQPQHF
abundance: -; d_gene: -; j_gene: TRBJ2-1; v_gene: TRBV7-6; CDR3nt: TGTGCCAGCAGCTTAGTCGGGGAGGTGTACAATGAGCAGTTCTTC; CDR3aa: CASSLVGEVYNEQFF
abundance: -; d_gene: TRBD1; j_gene: TRBJ2-5; v_gene: TRBV9; CDR3nt: TGTGCCAGCAGCCCGGGACAGTCCCGTTGGGAGACCCAGTACTTC; CDR3aa: CASSPGQSRWETQYF
abundance: -; d_gene: TRBD1; j_gene: TRBJ1-6; v_gene: TRBV2; CDR3nt: TGTGCCAGCAGTCCAGACAGGGGATCTAGAAATTCACCCCTCCACTTT; CDR3aa: CASSPDRGSRNSPLHF
abundance: -; d_gene: -; j_gene: TRBJ1-5; v_gene: TRBV27; CDR3nt: TGTGCCAGCAGTTCCGTTAATCAGCCCCAGCATTTT; CDR3aa: CASSSVNQPQHF
abundance: -; d_gene: -; j_gene: TRBJ1-1; v_gene: TRBV7-9; CDR3nt: TGTGCCAGCAGCTTAGTTATGGGGCTTGGGCTGAACACTGAAGCTTTCTTT; CDR3aa: CASSLVMGLGLNTEAFF
abundance: -; d_gene: TRBD1; j_gene: TRBJ2-1; v_gene: TRBV3-1/TRBV3-2; CDR3nt: TGTGCCAGCAGGCAACGGGACAGGGGTTACAATGAGCAGTTCTTC; CDR3aa: CASRQRDRGYNEQFF
abundance: -; d_gene: TRBD2; j_gene: TRBJ2-5; v_gene: TRBV7-8; CDR3nt: TGTGCCAGCAGCTTCCCAGCGGGAGGAGGACGAGAGACCCAGTACTTC; CDR3aa: CASSFPAGGGRETQYF
abundance: -; d_gene: TRBD1; j_gene: TRBJ1-2; v_gene: TRBV28; CDR3nt: TGTGCCAGCAGTTTCGGACAGGGCCTGACGCAAACCTTC; CDR3aa: CASSFGQGLTQTF
abundance: -; d_gene: TRBD1; j_gene: TRBJ1-1; v_gene: TRBV6-5; CDR3nt: TGTGCCAGCAGTCCCCTCATGACAGGGGGCGCAGGAACTTTCTTT; CDR3aa: CASSPLMTGGAGTFF
abundance: -; d_gene: -; j_gene: TRBJ1-1; v_gene: TRBV30; CDR3nt: TGTGCCTGGAGAGCAGGGTTTGGGAACACTGAAGCTTTCTTT; CDR3aa: CAWRAGFGNTEAFF
abundance: -; d_gene: -; j_gene: TRBJ2-1; v_gene: TRBV11-2; CDR3nt: TGTGCCAGCAGCTTTGCCAGGGACTGGGTATTTGAGCAGTTCTTC; CDR3aa: CASSFARDWVFEQFF
abundance: few; d_gene: TRBD1; j_gene: TRBJ1-5; v_gene: TRBV27; CDR3nt: TGTGCCAGCAGTTTATTTCCAGGGGGGATTGATCAGCCCCAGCATTTT; CDR3aa: CASSLFPGGIDQPQHF
abundance: few; d_gene: -; j_gene: TRBJ1-6; v_gene: TRBV7-9; CDR3nt: TGTGCCAGCAGCCGGGAGAATAATTCACCCCTCCACTTT; CDR3aa: CASSRENNSPLHF
abundance: -; d_gene: -; j_gene: TRBJ1-5; v_gene: TRBV19; CDR3nt: TGTGCCAGTAGGTCAAGACGGACACCCGGTCAGCCCCAGCATTTT; CDR3aa: CASRSRRTPGQPQHF
abundance: -; d_gene: -; j_gene: TRBJ1-2; v_gene: TRBV6-1; CDR3nt: TGTGCCAGCAGTGAAGAGCACTATGGCTACACCTTC; CDR3aa: CASSEEHYGYTF
abundance: -; d_gene: TRBD2; j_gene: TRBJ2-1; v_gene: TRBV5-1; CDR3nt: TGCGCCAGCAGGCGGGAGTTGTCCTACAATGAGCAGTTCTTC; CDR3aa: CASRRELSYNEQFF
abundance: -; d_gene: -; j_gene: TRBJ2-7; v_gene: TRBV7-9; CDR3nt: TGTGCCAGCAGCTTGGGAGCCGACGAGCAGTACTTC; CDR3aa: CASSLGADEQYF
abundance: -; d_gene: TRBD1; j_gene: TRBJ1-2; v_gene: TRBV10-3; CDR3nt: TGTGCCATCAGCCCCGGGACAGGGGATGTGGATGGCTACACCTTC; CDR3aa: CAISPGTGDVDGYTF
abundance: -; d_gene: -; j_gene: TRBJ2-5; v_gene: TRBV12-3/TRBV12-4; CDR3nt: TGTGCCAGCAGCGACAGTGGGGGGGAGACCCAGTACTTC; CDR3aa: CASSDSGGETQYF
abundance: -; d_gene: TRBD2; j_gene: TRBJ2-1; v_gene: TRBV28; CDR3nt: TGTGCCAGCAGTACCAGCACCCTAGCGGGGGCTAATAATGAGCAGTTCTTC; CDR3aa: CASSTSTLAGANNEQFF
abundance: -; d_gene: TRBD2; j_gene: TRBJ2-2; v_gene: TRBV19; CDR3nt: TGTGCCAGTAGTATAAGCGGGGCCTTCACCGGGGAGCTGTTTTTT; CDR3aa: CASSISGAFTGELFF
abundance: -; d_gene: -; j_gene: TRBJ1-5; v_gene: TRBV28; CDR3nt: TGTGCCAGCAGTACCCCGACCGGAGGGGACAATCAGCCCCAGCATTTT; CDR3aa: CASSTPTGGDNQPQHF
abundance: -; d_gene: TRBD2; j_gene: TRBJ2-5; v_gene: TRBV28; CDR3nt: TGTGCCAGCAGCAGTACCGGGACTAGCGCTGAAGAGACCCAGTACTTC; CDR3aa: CASSSTGTSAEETQYF
abundance: -; d_gene: TRBD1; j_gene: TRBJ1-2; v_gene: TRBV28; CDR3nt: TGTGCCAGCAGTTCCCATACAGGGGGCAACTATGGCTACACCTTC; CDR3aa: CASSSHTGGNYGYTF
abundance: -; d_gene: -; j_gene: TRBJ1-2; v_gene: TRBV19; CDR3nt: TGTGCCAGTAGTATTGGGGGCTCCTATGGCTACACCTTC; CDR3aa: CASSIGGSYGYTF
abundance: -; d_gene: -; j_gene: TRBJ1-2; v_gene: TRBV5-5; CDR3nt: TGTGCCAGCAGCCTATCAGCCCGGGAAGACTATGGCTACACCTTC; CDR3aa: CASSLSAREDYGYTF
abundance: -; d_gene: TRBD2; j_gene: TRBJ2-5; v_gene: TRBV20-1; CDR3nt: TGCAGTGCTAGTGGGAGGGGTGGGAGAGAGACCCAGTACTTC; CDR3aa: CSASGRGGRETQYF
abundance: -; d_gene: TRBD2; j_gene: TRBJ2-7; v_gene: TRBV4-1; CDR3nt: TGCGCCAGCAGCCAAATCGGGTATAGCGGGAGGGCGAGTAGGCAGTACTTC; CDR3aa: CASSQIGYSGRASRQYF
abundance: -; d_gene: -; j_gene: TRBJ2-2; v_gene: TRBV5-1; CDR3nt: TGCGCCAGCAGCTCCCTAGCCCGAACCGGGGAGCTGTTTTTT; CDR3aa: CASSSLARTGELFF
abundance: -; d_gene: -; j_gene: TRBJ2-1; v_gene: TRBV6-5; CDR3nt: TGTGCCAGCACCGAGGGAGTAGACAATGAGCAGTTCTTC; CDR3aa: CASTEGVDNEQFF
abundance: -; d_gene: TRBD1; j_gene: TRBJ2-1; v_gene: TRBV5-1; CDR3nt: TGCGCCAGCAGCCCGAACAGGGGCAATGAGCAGTTCTTC; CDR3aa: CASSPNRGNEQFF
abundance: -; d_gene: TRBD1; j_gene: TRBJ2-7; v_gene: TRBV9; CDR3nt: TGTGCCAGCAGCGCACAGGGGCGCTCCTACGAGCAGTACTTC; CDR3aa: CASSAQGRSYEQYF
abundance: -; d_gene: TRBD1; j_gene: TRBJ2-3; v_gene: TRBV27; CDR3nt: TGTGCCAGCCGCCTTCGGACAGGGGGAGCAGATACGCAGTATTTT; CDR3aa: CASRLRTGGADTQYF
abundance: -; d_gene: TRBD1; j_gene: TRBJ1-5; v_gene: TRBV4-1; CDR3nt: TGCGCCAGCAGCCAAGATCGGACAGGGGGTGAGAGCAATCAGCCCCAGCATTTT; CDR3aa: CASSQDRTGGESNQPQHF
abundance: -; d_gene: TRBD1; j_gene: TRBJ2-3; v_gene: TRBV5-4; CDR3nt: TGTGCCAGCAGCTTGCGCGGAGGGACAGGGGACACAGATACGCAGTATTTT; CDR3aa: CASSLRGGTGDTDTQYF
abundance: -; d_gene: TRBD1; j_gene: TRBJ2-7; v_gene: TRBV2; CDR3nt: TGTGCCAGCACCCCCCCAGACAGGGCCAACGAGCAGTACTTC; CDR3aa: CASTPPDRANEQYF
abundance: -; d_gene: -; j_gene: TRBJ1-2; v_gene: TRBV6-1; CDR3nt: TGTGCCAGCAGTGAAGTAGGTAGGGGATCGCGCTATGGCTACACCTTC; CDR3aa: CASSEVGRGSRYGYTF
abundance: -; d_gene: -; j_gene: TRBJ1-6; v_gene: TRBV7-9; CDR3nt: TGTGCCAGCAGCCAGGACAGCAACAGGGCTCCCTATAATTCACCCCTCCACTTT; CDR3aa: CASSQDSNRAPYNSPLHF
abundance: once; d_gene: TRBD1; j_gene: TRBJ1-1; v_gene: TRBV4-2; CDR3nt: TGTGCCAGCAGCCACTACTTTGGGACAGGGGGTTGGGGCACTGAAGCTTTCTTT; CDR3aa: CASSHYFGTGGWGTEAFF
abundance: -; d_gene: TRBD1; j_gene: TRBJ1-5; v_gene: TRBV24-1; CDR3nt: TGTGCCACCAGTGATTCCGGGACAGGGATTCAGCCCCAGCATTTT; CDR3aa: CATSDSGTGIQPQHF
abundance: many; d_gene: -; j_gene: TRBJ2-1; v_gene: TRBV5-1; CDR3nt: TGCGCCAGCAGCTTTGGGGGGACCACCTACAATGAGCAGTTCTTC; CDR3aa: CASSFGGTTYNEQFF
abundance: once; d_gene: TRBD1; j_gene: TRBJ1-2; v_gene: TRBV11-1; CDR3nt: TGTGCCAGCAGCTCGGGACAGAACTATGGCTACACCTTC; CDR3aa: CASSSGQNYGYTF
abundance: -; d_gene: TRBD1; j_gene: TRBJ2-3; v_gene: TRBV9; CDR3nt: TGTGCCAGCAGCGTCAGTTCCCGGGACAGGGGGCGCAGTTTAAGCACAGATACGCAGTATTTT; CDR3aa: CASSVSSRDRGRSLSTDTQYF
abundance: -; d_gene: -; j_gene: TRBJ1-1; v_gene: TRBV30; CDR3nt: TGTGCCTGGACCGTAAGGGCTCAGGTAATCCGGGGGGGCACTGAAGCTTTCTTT; CDR3aa: CAWTVRAQVIRGGTEAFF
abundance: -; d_gene: TRBD1; j_gene: TRBJ1-3; v_gene: TRBV5-6; CDR3nt: TGTGCCAGCAGCTTGGGACAGGGAGGTGGAAACACCATATATTTT; CDR3aa: CASSLGQGGGNTIYF
abundance: once; d_gene: TRBD1; j_gene: TRBJ1-5; v_gene: TRBV10-1; CDR3nt: TGCGCCAGCGTCCGAGGGATAGGGGGCTTAGAGGATCAGCCCCAGCATTTT; CDR3aa: CASVRGIGGLEDQPQHF
abundance: -; d_gene: TRBD2; j_gene: TRBJ2-1; v_gene: TRBV27; CDR3nt: TGTGCCAGCAGTTTATTCCCTAGCGGGATCGGGGGAAACAACAATGAGCAGTTCTTC; CDR3aa: CASSLFPSGIGGNNNEQFF
abundance: -; d_gene: TRBD1; j_gene: TRBJ2-3; v_gene: TRBV2; CDR3nt: TGTGCCAGCAGCCAACAGGGGAGTTGGACGGATACGCAGTATTTT; CDR3aa: CASSQQGSWTDTQYF
abundance: once; d_gene: TRBD1; j_gene: TRBJ2-7; v_gene: TRBV19; CDR3nt: TGTGCCAGTAGTTGGGACGGGACAGGTGTATACGAGCAGTACTTC; CDR3aa: CASSWDGTGVYEQYF
abundance: -; d_gene: -; j_gene: TRBJ1-2; v_gene: TRBV14; CDR3nt: TGTGCCAGCAGCGCGACTCAGACTTCAGCTAACTATGGCTACACCTTC; CDR3aa: CASSATQTSANYGYTF